This passage covers 30 T cell receptor beta chains from one sample sequenced in a study of a mutant IDH1 vaccine in newly diagnosed glioma. Time point defined: baseline, week 1 (first vaccination visit). This sample's treatment: pre-vaccination baseline after standard-of-care therapy. The data were produced by immunoSEQ multiplex PCR, yet TCRdb's version contains in-frame clones alone and is incomplete. The sample shows around 82,000 clones, over 70% of them seen only once. The sequenced sample was PBMCs, obtained from a glioma patient treated with radiotherapy, temozolomide or both. All receptors come from a man aged 35-49 years with glioma. Some clones in this sample may be carry-over from other donors' samples.

This clone came up a few times. The genes are TRBV6-5 and TRBJ1-1, with 7 positions matching TRBD1. Looked up from germline, CDR1 is MNHEY and CDR2 is SVGAGI. J was trimmed by 5 bases and V by 2 bases; bases with no gene match: 2. This CDR3 has 13 residues. The CDR3 loop is CASSYPGGTEAFF. In DNA form, the CDR3 reads TGTGCCAGCAGTTACCCAGGGGGTACTGAAGCTTTCTTT.

V gene TRBV10-2 combines with J gene TRBJ2-5, with 10 bases aligning to TRBD2. The CDR3 has 14 amino acids. Germline CDR1 reads WSHSY; CDR2 reads SAAADI. J gave up 5 bases and V 5 bases, and 5 bases lay outside the gene matches. The CDR3 loop reads CASSLASGGETQYF. The CDR3 coding sequence is TGCGCCAGCAGTTTGGCTAGCGGGGGTGAGACCCAGTACTTC.

CDR3 in amino acids: CASSIAGHNYGYTF. The CDR3 DNA sequence: TGTGCCAGTAGTATTGCAGGGCATAACTATGGCTACACCTTC. The V and J genes are TRBV19 and TRBJ1-2; maybe TRBD1 (5 bases). CDR3 length: 14 amino acids. The germline V gene encodes CDR1 LNHDA and CDR2 SQIVND (reference sequence). V dropped 3 bases and J dropped 1 base, with 9 bases sitting between them.

The chain is built from TRBV11-2 and TRBJ2-7; D is uncertain. The CDR3 contains 15 residues. From germline, CDR1 is SGHAT and CDR2 FQNNGV. V lost 2 bases to trimming and J lost 2 bases, with 13 bases between them. CDR3: CASSLPQIPPYEQYF. CDR3 bases: TGTGCCAGCAGCTTACCTCAGATTCCCCCCTACGAGCAGTACTTC.

The chain joins TRBV19 to TRBJ2-2, with D perhaps being TRBD1 or TRBD2 (6 bases each). This CDR3 spans 15 amino acids. V was shortened by 6 bases and J by 4 bases, with 15 bases between the two germline ends. CDR1 LNHDA and CDR2 SQIVND come from the germline V gene (reference sequence). The CDR3 reads CASSWGAEPTGELFF. The CDR3 DNA reads TGTGCCAGTAGCTGGGGGGCAGAGCCCACCGGGGAGCTGTTTTTT.

The J gene is TRBJ2-7, the V gene TRBV6-6, with D possibly matching TRBD2 (7 bases). CDR1 is MNHNY and CDR2 is SVGAGI in the germline V gene (reference sequence). The CDR3 consists of 14 residues. V was pared by 6 bases and J by 1 base, with 13 bases between. The CDR3 loop reads CASRGAGVSYEQYF. The CDR3 nucleotides read TGTGCCAGCAGGGGGGCGGGGGTGTCCTACGAGCAGTACTTC.

This sequence joins TRBV5-4 and TRBJ1-1; the D gene is possibly TRBD1 (5 bases). This CDR3 has 14 residues. V gave up 1 base and J gave up 4 bases, with 11 bases separating them. Germline values: CDR1 SGHNT, CDR2 YYREEE (reference sequence). The CDR3 protein is CASSLIGGSTEAFF. As DNA, the CDR3 is TGTGCCAGCAGCTTGATTGGGGGGAGCACTGAAGCTTTCTTT.

The chain recombines TRBV5-1 with TRBJ1-4; D perhaps matches TRBD1 (5 bases). The CDR3 runs to 18 residues. Per germline, CDR1 SGHRS and CDR2 YFSETQ. The ends were cut back, 4 bases at V and 0 bases at J, with 19 bases in the middle. The CDR3: CASSPGTRITATNEKLFF. The CDR3 bases are TGCGCCAGCAGCCCCGGGACCCGTATTACTGCAACTAATGAAAAACTGTTTTTT.

This clone was seen just once. The chain carries TRBV10-1 and TRBJ2-1, with D unclear. Looked up from germline, CDR1 is WNHNN and CDR2 is SYGVQD (reference sequence). The CDR3 loop spans 14 amino acids. Trimming took 0 bases from V and 8 from J, leaving 11 bases between them. For the CDR3, the DNA is TGCGCCAGCAGTGAGTCCCCCTTTAGCCATGAGCAGTTCTTC. Translation: CASSESPFSHEQFF.

The chain is built from TRBV5-1 and TRBJ1-1, with no clear D. This CDR3 region has 15 residues. V was clipped by 4 bases and J by 4 bases, with 17 bases between them. Germline V gene data show CDR1 as SGHRS and CDR2 as YFSETQ. This chain's CDR3 is CASSPELRVATEAFF. The CDR3 DNA reads as TGCGCCAGCAGCCCAGAGTTGCGGGTAGCCACTGAAGCTTTCTTT.

The chain has TRBV5-6 and TRBJ1-2, with D possibly matching TRBD1 (6 bases). This CDR3 is built from 15 residues. Looked up from germline, CDR1 is SGHDT and CDR2 is YYEEEE. Trimming removed 0 bases from V and 5 bases from J, with 14 bases in between. The CDR3 bases are TGTGCCAGCAGCTTGGTCGGGGGCGATCAATATGGCTACACCTTC. Residues: CASSLVGGDQYGYTF.

This clone was recorded a few times. The J gene is TRBJ1-4, the V gene TRBV6-5, with D maybe TRBD1 (6 bases). Trimming removed 10 bases from V and 4 bases from J, with 10 bases in between. CDR1 and CDR2 from the germline V gene are MNHEY and SVGAGI. The CDR3 runs to 12 residues. The CDR3: CATGQFNEKLFF. The CDR3 DNA reads TGTGCCACCGGACAGTTTAATGAAAAACTGTTTTTT.

The sample holds a few counts of this clone. The rearrangement links TRBV29-1 to TRBJ1-1; tentatively, D is TRBD1 (5 bases). The CDR3 has 12 amino acids. Germline V CDR1 and CDR2: SQVTM, ANQGSEA. Trimming stripped 4 bases from V and 7 bases from J, with 13 bases between. The CDR3 nucleotides read TGCAGCGTTGGGGACCGGTACGGTGAAGCTTTCTTT. This translates into CSVGDRYGEAFF.

The V and J genes are TRBV20-1 and TRBJ1-4; D gene unclear. The CDR3 has 10 residues. The V gene lost 6 bases and the J gene lost 13 bases, with 12 bases spanning the gap. Germline V lookup: CDR1 DFQATT, CDR2 SNEGSKA (reference sequence). The CDR3 reads CSADGGRLFF. CDR3 nucleotides: TGCAGTGCAGATGGTGGGAGACTGTTTTTT.

The rearrangement links TRBV27 to TRBJ2-3, with a possible D match to TRBD2 (5 bases). The germline V and J ends were trimmed by 2 bases and 7 bases, with 13 bases remaining between them. CDR3 size: 14 residues. Germline V gives CDR1 MNHEY, CDR2 SMNVEV (reference sequence). The DNA of the CDR3 is TGTGCCAGCAGTTTACGGGGTTTCAGGTATACGCAGTATTTT. Protein product: CASSLRGFRYTQYF.

The chain has TRBV6-6 and TRBJ2-7; the D is unclear. This CDR3 spans 12 amino acids. CDR1 MNHNY and CDR2 SVGAGI come from the germline V gene (reference sequence). The V end was cut by 3 bases, the J end by 4 bases, with 7 bases between. CDR3 residues: CASSYGEYEQYF. As DNA, the CDR3 is TGTGCCAGCAGTTATGGTGAATACGAGCAGTACTTC.

The chain recombines TRBV19 with TRBJ2-7; possibly TRBD2 for D (7 bases). CDR1 is LNHDA and CDR2 is SQIVND in the germline V gene (reference sequence). CDR3 length: 15 amino acids. V was trimmed by 5 bases and J by 0 bases, leaving 14 bases between them. CDR3 residues: CASSLPRGASYEQYF. The CDR3 DNA reads TGTGCCAGTAGTCTTCCCCGGGGGGCCTCCTACGAGCAGTACTTC.

The J gene is TRBJ1-6, the V gene TRBV29-1, with 9 bases identical to TRBD1. The CDR3 is 13 amino acids. With 8 bases clipped from V and 5 bases from J, the junction kept 4 bases outside the gene matches. Per germline, CDR1 SQVTM and CDR2 ANQGSEA. The chain's CDR3 is CSFRDRDNSPLHF. In nucleotides, the CDR3 is TGCAGCTTCCGGGACAGGGATAATTCACCCCTCCACTTT. The complete variable domain, with remaining parts taken from reference TRBV29-1 and TRBJ1-6, reads SAVISQKPSRDICQRGTSLTIQCQVDSQVTMMFWYRQQPGQSLTLIATANQGSEATYESGFVIDKFPISRPNLTFSTLTVSNMSPEDSSIYLCSFRDRDNSPLHFGNGTRLTVT.

V usage is TRBV5-1 and J usage is TRBJ1-6, with D possibly matching TRBD1 (5 bases). This CDR3 spans 15 amino acids. The V end lost 0 bases, the J end lost 5 bases, and 9 bases lay between the germline ends. CDR1 is SGHRS, CDR2 YFSETQ, per germline. The CDR3 nucleotides are TGCGCCAGCAGCTTGGGGGACGGGAATAATTCACCCCTCCACTTT. Protein: CASSLGDGNNSPLHF.

The chain joins TRBV2 to TRBJ2-6; TRBD1 is a possible D gene (6 bases). Trimming removed 4 bases at V and 2 bases at J, with 12 bases between. Germline loops: CDR1 SNHLY, CDR2 FYNNEI. CDR3 size: 16 residues. The CDR3: CASSVAGATGANVLTF. The CDR3 DNA reads TGTGCCAGCAGTGTTGCAGGGGCGACTGGGGCCAACGTCCTGACTTTC. The full variable domain, rest sourced from reference TRBV2 and TRBJ2-6, is EPEVTQTPSHQVTQMGQEVILRCVPISNHLYFYWYRQILGQKVEFLVSFYNNEISEKSEIFDDQFSVERPDGSNFTLKIRSTKLEDSAMYFCASSVAGATGANVLTFGAGSRLTVL.

The rearrangement links TRBV7-9 to TRBJ1-6; 9 nucleotides agree with TRBD1. The junction had 14 bases not matched to a gene; V was cut back by 5 bases and J by 9 bases. CDR1 and CDR2 (germline): SEHNR, FQNEAQ (reference sequence). The CDR3 length is 17 residues. The CDR3 DNA reads TGTGCCAGCAGCCCAACCCGACCGGGACAGGGTGGTTCACCCCTCCACTTT. It is translated as CASSPTRPGQGGSPLHF.

The chain combines TRBV2 with TRBJ2-7; D remains ambiguous. Germline V gene sequence: CDR1 SNHLY, CDR2 FYNNEI. Trimming stripped 3 bases from V and 3 bases from J, with 12 bases between. The CDR3 is made up of 14 amino acids. The CDR3 region is CASSEVQRNYEQYF. CDR3 bases: TGTGCCAGCAGTGAGGTTCAACGGAACTACGAGCAGTACTTC.

This clone was counted a single time. This rearrangement joins TRBV7-2 to TRBJ2-5; a weak D match, TRBD2 (6 bases). CDR1 SGHTA and CDR2 FQGNSA come from the germline V gene. The CDR3 covers 16 residues. V lost 5 bases, J lost 4 bases, and 20 bases lay in between. CDR3 bases: TGTGCCAGCAGCCCCCCGGGGGTGAGGGGTACAGAGACCCAGTACTTC. This translates into CASSPPGVRGTETQYF.

The V and J genes are TRBV19 and TRBJ1-5; TRBD1 matches 9 bases. CDR1 and CDR2 from the germline V gene are LNHDA and SQIVND (reference sequence). The V gene end was trimmed by 6 bases and the J gene end by 0 bases; junction bases not matched to a gene: 18. The CDR3 loop spans 20 amino acids. This CDR3 is CASRGGLTGGAGASNQPQHF. The CDR3 nucleotides read TGTGCCAGTAGGGGGGGACTTACAGGGGGCGCTGGAGCTAGCAATCAGCCCCAGCATTTT. Looking up the rest from reference TRBV19 and TRBJ1-5 gives the full variable domain: DGGITQSPKYLFRKEGQNVTLSCEQNLNHDAMYWYRQDPGQGLRLIYYSQIVNDFQKGDIAEGYSVSREKKESFPLTVTSAQKNPTAFYLCASRGGLTGGAGASNQPQHFGDGTRLSIL.

CDR3 DNA: TGTGCCATCAGTGACCAGACTCCCAGGAGGTCCTACGAGCAGTACTTC. Amino acids: CAISDQTPRRSYEQYF. The chain is built from TRBV10-3 and TRBJ2-7; possibly TRBD2 for D (5 bases). The germline V and J ends were trimmed by 3 bases and 1 base, with 16 bases remaining between them. Germline lookup yields CDR1 ENHRY and CDR2 SYGVKD. This CDR3 region has 16 residues.

The chain carries TRBV5-1 and TRBJ2-1; D is perhaps TRBD1 (6 bases). V was cut by 3 bases and J by 7 bases, with 14 bases left in between. This CDR3 is built from 14 residues. Germline loops: CDR1 SGHRS, CDR2 YFSETQ. The CDR3 protein is CASSSGAGANEQFF. The CDR3 nucleotides read TGCGCCAGCAGCTCGGGTGCAGGGGCAAATGAGCAGTTCTTC. The entire variable domain, with the rest obtained from reference TRBV5-1 and TRBJ2-1, is as follows: KAGVTQTPRYLIKTRGQQVTLSCSPISGHRSVSWYQQTPGQGLQFLFEYFSETQRNKGNFPGRFSGRQFSNSRSEMNVSTLELGDSALYLCASSSGAGANEQFFGPGTRLTVL.

The chain has TRBV5-6 and TRBJ1-5, with 10 bases identical to TRBD1. CDR1 and CDR2 (germline): SGHDT, YYEEEE. This CDR3 comprises 17 residues. Trimming removed 2 bases from V and 0 bases from J; junction bases left unmatched: 5. The CDR3 DNA follows: TGTGCCAGCAGCTTAGGCGGGACAGGGGCTAGCAATCAGCCCCAGCATTTT. It codes for CASSLGGTGASNQPQHF.

The chain uses TRBV6-5 and TRBJ1-2, with D possibly TRBD1 on 5 matching bases. This CDR3 contains 14 residues. Between the trimmed V and J ends, which lost 6 bases and 2 bases, there was a span of 13 bases. Germline V gene data show CDR1 as MNHEY and CDR2 as SVGAGI. This CDR3 is CASSPGRANYGYTF. CDR3 coding DNA: TGTGCCAGCAGCCCGGGACGTGCGAACTATGGCTACACCTTC.

This chain links TRBV29-1 with TRBJ1-1; the D gene is possibly TRBD1 (5 bases). CDR1 is SQVTM and CDR2 is ANQGSEA in the germline V gene. Between the trimmed V and J ends, which lost 6 bases and 2 bases, there was a span of 13 bases. The CDR3 sequence is 13 residues long. The CDR3 is CSVARQTNTEAFF. CDR3 DNA: TGCAGCGTCGCCCGACAGACCAACACTGAAGCTTTCTTT.

This clone appeared a single time. The chain combines TRBV6-5 with TRBJ2-7; TRBD1 might be the D (6 bases). Germline loops: CDR1 MNHEY, CDR2 SVGAGI. This CDR3 spans 15 amino acids. Trimming stripped 5 bases from V and 5 bases from J, with 19 bases between. CDR3 bases: TGTGCCAGCAGTCCTCGACAGGAATCGATGAACGAGCAGTACTTC. Translating it yields CASSPRQESMNEQYF.